This T cell receptor beta chain originates from a study of blood T cell repertoires in COVID-19. Authors' processing steps: Reference gene primer amplification gave estimated nucleated cell counts. Libraries were prepared by immunoSEQ multiplex PCR; TCRdb keeps only in-frame clonotypes and omits some of them. V and J calls and clone size are as listed in that table; D and trimming were resolved from the DNA. Here the sample spans roughly 23,000 clones, around 90% being singletons. The TCR was taken from an older man with acute or convalescent COVID-19. Sequencing input: peripheral blood.

For the CDR3, the DNA is TGTGCCTGGAGTACGGACAGGGGTGGGTATGGCTACACCTTC. Protein: CAWSTDRGGYGYTF. This chain uses TRBV30 with TRBJ1-2, with TRBD1 matching 9 bases. The CDR3 is 14 residues long. In germline, CDR1 is GTSNPN, CDR2 SVGIG (reference sequence). V was clipped by 2 bases and J by 5 bases; unmatched bases: 6.